The sequence of this T cell receptor (beta chain) was determined in a study of cytomegalovirus exposure and HLA in healthy donors. Overall study results and limits: Earlier analysis found most TCR beta V segments productive about 90% or about 30% of the time.

Though nominally healthy at sampling, donors likely had unrecorded immune exposures. V lost 4 bases, J lost 3 bases, and 7 bases stayed unmatched. This CDR3 has 15 amino acids. Germline values: CDR1 SGHNT, CDR2 YYREEE (reference sequence). About this clone: Its specificity is not known.

Primers: 60 Vbeta forward and 13 Jbeta reverse. Only in-frame clones appear in the TCRdb table, and some are missing; sequencing was by immunoSEQ multiplex PCR. The sample lists 100,000 to 120,000 clones; about 80% were seen once. Sequenced sample: PBMCs. V gene TRBV5-4 combines with J gene TRBJ2-7; 10 bases are shared with TRBD2. This TCR came from a woman between 25 and 40 years old in good health and CMV-seropositive. The CDR3 region is CASSPGLADDYEQYF. For the CDR3, the DNA is TGTGCCAGCAGCCCCGGACTAGCGGATGACTACGAGCAGTACTTC.